The 28 T cell receptor beta chains below were found in one sample sequenced in a study of monozygotic twins with inflammatory bowel disease. Reanalyzing the 5' RACE reads, TCRdb keeps one entry per CDR3 protein, without DNA. The sample has around 140,000 distinct CDR3 sequences. Sample: blood. Receptors were obtained from a human donor with ulcerative colitis or Crohn's disease, or a healthy co-twin of an affected twin (not recorded which).

The J gene is TRBJ2-1, the V gene TRBV18; TCRdb selects TRBD2, and the lack of DNA leaves this call unchecked. The length of the CDR3 is 17 residues. Germline lookup yields CDR1 KGHSH and CDR2 LQKENI. The CDR3 loop reads CASSPRTQKSSYNEQFF.

This chain uses TRBV28 with TRBJ1-2; TCRdb indicates TRBD1, and absent DNA this call remains unverified. This CDR3 is built from 17 residues. Looked up from germline, CDR1 is MDHEN and CDR2 is SYDVKM. The CDR3 loop reads CASSKLTGTGLSYGYTF.

V is TRBV10-3 and J is TRBJ2-5; TCRdb's assignment of TRBD2 cannot be checked, as there is no DNA. CDR3 length: 17 amino acids. Germline CDR1 ENHRY, CDR2 SYGVKD. The CDR3 sequence: CAISEGAGAELGETQYF.

This chain joins TRBV6-1 and TRBJ1-4. The CDR3 has 14 residues. Germline V lookup: CDR1 MNHNS, CDR2 SASEGT. The CDR3 is CASSPVLGNEKLFF.

The chain recombines TRBV5-1 with TRBJ1-6; TCRdb indicates TRBD1, and absent DNA this call remains unverified. CDR1 SGHRS and CDR2 YFSETQ come from the germline V gene. The CDR3 consists of 15 residues. The CDR3 here is CASSFGTGYNSPLHF.

The rearrangement links TRBV14 to TRBJ2-7; TCRdb indicates TRBD2, and absent DNA this call remains unverified. Germline V gives CDR1 SGHDN, CDR2 FVKESK. The CDR3 runs to 15 residues. CDR3: CASSQRLAGAGEQYF.

The chain has TRBV6-1 and TRBJ2-1; there is no DNA to check the TCRdb D call of TRBD2. The CDR3 is 16 amino acids. CDR1 is MNHNS, CDR2 SASEGT, per germline. The chain's CDR3 is CASSKLRGEGPDEQFF.

The chain carries TRBV12-3 or TRBV12-4 and TRBJ2-5. CDR3 length: 11 residues. The CDR3 here is CASSFRGPQYF.

V usage is TRBV6-2 or TRBV6-3 and J usage is TRBJ1-1; TCRdb's assignment of TRBD1 cannot be checked, as there is no DNA. CDR3 length: 14 residues. Germline CDR1 is MNHEY and CDR2 is SVGEGT. CDR3 amino acids: CASRFTGGNTEAFF.

The V and J genes are TRBV10-3 and TRBJ2-7; checking the TCRdb D call of TRBD1 is not possible without DNA. The CDR3 totals 13 residues. Per the germline V gene, CDR1 is ENHRY and CDR2 is SYGVKD. The CDR3 sequence: CAISLDNSYEQYF.

The chain joins TRBV20-1 to TRBJ2-5; the D call from TCRdb, TRBD2, cannot be confirmed without DNA. Germline values: CDR1 DFQATT, CDR2 SNEGSKA (reference sequence). The CDR3 is 15 residues long. The chain's CDR3 is CSATGLAGGRETQYF.

This sequence joins TRBV20-1 and TRBJ2-7; lacking DNA, the TRBD1 call made by TCRdb goes unchecked. CDR1 and CDR2 (germline): DFQATT, SNEGSKA (reference sequence). CDR3 length: 13 residues. The CDR3 loop reads CSAREGVRGEQYF.

The CDR3 reads CASLRTGGAGDLFF. The rearrangement links TRBV27 to TRBJ2-2; TCRdb's D call of TRBD1 is untestable without DNA. CDR1 and CDR2 from the germline V gene are MNHEY and SMNVEV (reference sequence). CDR3 length: 14 residues.

This chain links TRBV4-2 with TRBJ1-1. The CDR3 loop spans 13 amino acids. Looked up from germline, CDR1 is LGHNA and CDR2 is YNFKEQ. Here the CDR3 reads CASSQVLNTEAFF.

The chain uses TRBV5-4 and TRBJ2-7; TCRdb's D call, TRBD1, is unchecked because there is no DNA. There are 14 residues in the CDR3. The germline V gene has CDR1 SGHNT and CDR2 YYREEE (reference sequence). The CDR3 protein is CASSPGTGHSEQYF.

CDR3 region: CASSLAENYGYTF. This rearrangement joins TRBV5-5 to TRBJ1-2. The CDR3 consists of 13 residues. Germline assignment: CDR1 SGHKS and CDR2 YYEKEE (reference sequence).

This chain joins TRBV10-2 and TRBJ2-7; TCRdb picks TRBD2, but there is no DNA to check that call. The CDR3 has 16 amino acids. Germline V gives CDR1 WSHSY, CDR2 SAAADI. The CDR3 loop is CASSESSGERSYEQYF.

The chain is built from TRBV5-1 and TRBJ2-1; the TCRdb call, TRBD1, lacks DNA for checking. The germline V gene encodes CDR1 SGHRS and CDR2 YFSETQ. CDR3 length equals 14 residues. This CDR3 is CASSVPGQYNEQFF.

The chain couples TRBV20-1 to TRBJ1-4; lacking DNA, the TRBD1 call made by TCRdb goes unchecked. CDR1 is DFQATT, CDR2 SNEGSKA, per germline (reference sequence). CDR3 length: 14 residues. The CDR3 sequence: CSARETGKLEKLFF.

The rearrangement links TRBV7-9 to TRBJ2-3. CDR1 and CDR2 from the germline V gene are SEHNR and FQNEAQ (reference sequence). The CDR3 sequence is 14 residues long. CDR3 loop: CASSLLRRTDTQYF.

The gene calls are TRBV2 and TRBJ1-2; TCRdb designates TRBD1, a call that cannot be tested without DNA. Germline CDR1 and CDR2: SNHLY and FYNNEI. CDR3 length: 13 residues. Here the CDR3 reads CASSLRVGYGYTF.

The chain employs TRBV9 and TRBJ1-6; TCRdb calls TRBD1, which cannot be checked without DNA. The CDR3 consists of 14 residues. Germline V gives CDR1 SGDLS, CDR2 YYNGEE. CDR3 residues: CASSSTGEDSPLHF.

CDR3: CSAKVTGTHYEQYF. The chain uses TRBV20-1 and TRBJ2-7. CDR3 length equals 14 residues. The germline V gene has CDR1 DFQATT and CDR2 SNEGSKA (reference sequence).

V is TRBV15 and J is TRBJ2-2; the TCRdb call, TRBD1, lacks DNA for checking. This CDR3 is 16 amino acids long. Germline values: CDR1 LNHNV, CDR2 YYDKDF (reference sequence). The CDR3 sequence is CATSSGWGPGTGELFF.

The genes are TRBV20-1 and TRBJ1-2; TCRdb reports TRBD1, a call that lacks DNA to check it against. The length of the CDR3 is 14 residues. Germline CDR1 reads DFQATT; CDR2 reads SNEGSKA (reference sequence). The CDR3 sequence: CSARDRRGIYGYTF.

This sequence joins TRBV12-3 or TRBV12-4 and TRBJ2-7; TCRdb's D call of TRBD2 is untestable without DNA. This CDR3 comprises 14 residues. CDR3 in amino acids: CASRQAGPAYEQYF.

The V and J genes are TRBV25-1 and TRBJ2-7; the D call from TCRdb, TRBD1, cannot be confirmed without DNA. Germline CDR1 MGHDK, CDR2 SYGVNS. The CDR3 extends over 15 amino acids. CDR3 residues: CASSGSGTGSGEQYF.

The chain has TRBV5-1 and TRBJ2-2; TCRdb returns TRBD2, unconfirmable since there is no DNA. The length of the CDR3 is 13 residues. Germline V gene data show CDR1 as SGHRS and CDR2 as YFSETQ. The CDR3 sequence: CASSALADGELFF.